One and the same sample provided the 14 T cell receptor beta chains below, sequenced in a study of blood T cell repertoires in COVID-19. TCRdb's table, derived via immunoSEQ multiplex PCR, lists solely in-frame clones and lacks some. Of under 200,000 clones in the sample, just under 90% are singletons; the top ten hold approximately 10%. The sequencing sample was made of peripheral blood. These receptors came from a woman in her seventies with COVID-19, enrolled during active disease.

This clone has a single count. This chain uses TRBV27 with TRBJ1-6, with TRBD1 as a possible D gene (5 bases). This CDR3 is built from 14 residues. Germline V gene data show CDR1 as MNHEY and CDR2 as SMNVEV (reference sequence). Deletions cut 2 bases from V and 6 bases from J, with 8 bases between. The CDR3 region is CASSLLGLNSPLHF. In DNA form, the CDR3 reads TGTGCCAGCAGTTTACTGGGGCTTAATTCACCCCTCCACTTT.

The V call is TRBV18, the J call TRBJ1-1, with 9 bases aligning to TRBD1. The germline CDR1 and CDR2 sequences are KGHSH and LQKENI. The CDR3 length is 15 residues. Trimming cost V 7 bases and J 4 bases; bases outside gene matches: 10. Written as DNA, the CDR3 is TGTGCCAGCTTACCGGGGACAGGGTCCGGCACTGAAGCTTTCTTT. This sequence encodes CASLPGTGSGTEAFF.

This chain uses TRBV5-4 with TRBJ2-1; a possible D gene is TRBD2 (6 bases). The V end lost 2 bases, the J end lost 4 bases, and 16 bases lay between the germline ends. Germline values: CDR1 SGHNT, CDR2 YYREEE (reference sequence). This CDR3 spans 16 amino acids. The CDR3 sequence: CASSLAGTGVYNEQFF. DNA for the CDR3: TGTGCCAGCAGCTTAGCAGGGACTGGAGTTTACAATGAGCAGTTCTTC. Complete variable domain (other parts from reference TRBV5-4 and TRBJ2-1): ETGVTQSPTHLIKTRGQQVTLRCSSQSGHNTVSWYQQALGQGPQFIFQYYREEENGRGNFPPRFSGLQFPNYSSELNVNALELDDSALYLCASSLAGTGVYNEQFFGPGTRLTVL.

In its sample, this clone was seen once. The chain links TRBV4-1 to TRBJ1-3, with D tentatively TRBD1 (6 bases). The CDR3 totals 18 residues. Germline CDR1 and CDR2: MGHRA and YSYEKL. Between the trimmed V and J ends, which lost 2 bases and 4 bases, there was a span of 21 bases. The CDR3 DNA sequence: TGCGCCAGCAGCCAAACCCTTTTAACAGGGTCTTGGGGAAACACCATATATTTT. It translates to CASSQTLLTGSWGNTIYF.

This chain links TRBV29-1 with TRBJ2-5, with TRBD2 matching 9 bases. Trimming at V came to 2 bases and at J to 3 bases, leaving 4 bases not matched to a gene. The CDR3 is 14 residues long. Germline V gene sequence: CDR1 SQVTM, CDR2 ANQGSEA. CDR3 in DNA: TGCAGCGTTGAACGAGCGGGGGGTAAAGAGACCCAGTACTTC. As protein: CSVERAGGKETQYF.

The chain couples TRBV3-1 (or the pseudogene TRBV3-2) to TRBJ1-4, with D maybe TRBD1 (5 bases). CDR3 length: 15 residues. Germline CDR1 and CDR2: LGHDT and YNNKEL (reference sequence). V lost 0 bases to trimming and J lost 7 bases, with 12 bases between them. The CDR3 coding sequence is TGTGCCAGCAGCCAAGATCGGGGGGGAGGTGAAAAACTGTTTTTT. It yields the protein CASSQDRGGGEKLFF.

The chain carries TRBV28 and TRBJ1-4, with D hard to call. The V gene lost 1 base and the J gene lost 6 bases, with 18 bases spanning the gap. The germline V gene encodes CDR1 MDHEN and CDR2 SYDVKM. The CDR3 has 17 amino acids. The CDR3 DNA follows: TGTGCCAGCAGTTTATCTGCGGTGTTTGTTAAGTATGAAAAACTGTTTTTT. Residues: CASSLSAVFVKYEKLFF.

The genes are TRBV5-1 and TRBJ1-1; no clear D gene. CDR3 length equals 14 residues. V lost 4 bases and J lost 8, with 18 bases in between. Germline CDR1 SGHRS, CDR2 YFSETQ. CDR3 nucleotide sequence: TGCGCCAGCAGCCCCAACTCACTATTAACCGAAGCTTTCTTT. The encoded protein is CASSPNSLLTEAFF.

CDR3 bases: TGTGCCATCAAGGGGACAGGCTACGAGCAGTACTTC. This sequence encodes CAIKGTGYEQYF. The chain combines TRBV10-3 with TRBJ2-7, with 8 bases matching TRBD1. V dropped 7 bases and J dropped 3; count of bases not matched to a gene: 2. Looked up from germline, CDR1 is ENHRY and CDR2 is SYGVKD. There are 12 residues in the CDR3.

This chain connects TRBV5-5 to TRBJ1-2; D gene ambiguous. Trimming took 4 bases from V and 5 from J, leaving 9 bases between them. This CDR3 is 12 amino acids long. Germline CDR1 and CDR2: SGHKS and YYEKEE (reference sequence). Here the CDR3 reads CASSEWRYGYTF. CDR3 coding DNA: TGTGCCAGCAGCGAATGGCGGTATGGCTACACCTTC.

This clone has just a few counts. The rearrangement uses TRBV4-2 and TRBJ1-2, with TRBD1 matching over 10 bases. The CDR3 spans 17 residues. J gave up 5 bases and V 0 bases, and 9 bases lay outside the gene matches. Germline-derived CDR1 and CDR2 are LGHNA and YNFKEQ. The CDR3 sequence: CASSQEEARTGGYGYTF. In nucleotides, the CDR3 is TGTGCCAGCAGCCAAGAGGAGGCTAGGACAGGGGGATATGGCTACACCTTC.

This chain uses TRBV2 with TRBJ2-5; 11 bases are a match to TRBD2. J lost 0 bases, V lost 5 bases, and 11 bases had no gene match. This CDR3 has 18 amino acids. Germline V gene sequence: CDR1 SNHLY, CDR2 FYNNEI. Here the CDR3 reads CASSPPWLAGGNQETQYF. The CDR3 region has the DNA TGTGCCAGCAGTCCCCCGTGGCTAGCGGGGGGCAACCAAGAGACCCAGTACTTC.

This clone was observed a handful of times. The chain is built from TRBV6-5 and TRBJ2-5; possibly TRBD1 for D (6 bases). The germline CDR1 and CDR2 sequences are MNHEY and SVGAGI. With 5 bases removed from V and 4 bases from J, the gap between germline ends came to 17 bases. CDR3 length: 15 residues. The CDR3 spells CASSQARGRVETQYF. CDR3 nucleotides: TGTGCCAGCAGTCAGGCCAGGGGCCGGGTAGAGACCCAGTACTTC.

The CDR3, as DNA: TGTGCCAGCTCCCGAGGACAGGGGGCTAGCGAGCAGTACTTC. Translating it yields CASSRGQGASEQYF. This rearrangement joins TRBV18 to TRBJ2-7, with 11 bases matching TRBD1. Germline lookup yields CDR1 KGHSH and CDR2 LQKENI. Trimming at V came to 6 bases and at J to 6 bases, leaving 7 bases not matched to a gene. This CDR3 comprises 14 residues.